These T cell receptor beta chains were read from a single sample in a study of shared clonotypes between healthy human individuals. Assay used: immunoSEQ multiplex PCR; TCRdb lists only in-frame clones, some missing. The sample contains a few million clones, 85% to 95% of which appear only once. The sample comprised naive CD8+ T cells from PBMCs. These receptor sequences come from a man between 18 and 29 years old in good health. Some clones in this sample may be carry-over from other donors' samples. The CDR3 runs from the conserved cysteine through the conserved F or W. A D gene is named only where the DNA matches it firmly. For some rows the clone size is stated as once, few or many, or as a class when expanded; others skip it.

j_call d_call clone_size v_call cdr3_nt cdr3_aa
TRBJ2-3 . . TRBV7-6 TGTGCCAGCAGCCCCCGCGGGGAGGATACGCAGTATTTT CASSPRGEDTQYF
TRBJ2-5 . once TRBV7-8 TGTGCCAGCAGCTTACCCGCCAGTAAAGAGACCCAGTACTTC CASSLPASKETQYF
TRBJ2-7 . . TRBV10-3 TGTGCCATCAGTGAGGCAGGTCCCCCCTACGAGCAGTACTTC CAISEAGPPYEQYF
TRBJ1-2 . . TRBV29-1 TGCAGCGTTGAAGGGACAGCCCTTAACTATGGCTACACCTTC CSVEGTALNYGYTF
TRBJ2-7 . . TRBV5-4 TGTGCCAGCAGCGTTGCGGGACACCTGACCACCTACGAGCAGTACTTC CASSVAGHLTTYEQYF
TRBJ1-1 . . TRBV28 TGTGCCAGCAGTCTCACAGTGAACACTGAAGCTTTCTTT CASSLTVNTEAFF
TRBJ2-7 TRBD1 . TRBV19 TGTGCCAGTAGCCAACAGGGGGCAACCTACGAGCAGTACTTC CASSQQGATYEQYF
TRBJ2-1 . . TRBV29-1 TGCAGCGTGAGGGAGATATTGGCGGAGGGCCTTAACAATGAGCAGTTCTTC CSVREILAEGLNNEQFF
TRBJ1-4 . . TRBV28 TGTGCCAGCAGTTTATCCCTTGGAGGGGGAAGTACTAATGAAAAACTGTTTTTT CASSLSLGGGSTNEKLFF
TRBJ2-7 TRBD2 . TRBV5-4 TGTGCCAGCAGCTTGGGTCCTAGCGGTTACGAGCAGTACTTC CASSLGPSGYEQYF
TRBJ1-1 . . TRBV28 TGTGCCAGCAGTTTTCGCTCCCTCCCTAACACTGAAGCTTTCTTT CASSFRSLPNTEAFF
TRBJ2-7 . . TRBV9 TGTGCCAGCTCACCTGCGGGAACCAATTACGAGCAGTACTTC CASSPAGTNYEQYF
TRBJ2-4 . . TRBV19 TGTGCCAGTAGTATCCTCGATGTCAAAAACATTCAGTACTTC CASSILDVKNIQYF
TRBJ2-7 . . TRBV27 TGTGCCAGCAGTTTAACAGGGAACGAGCAGTACTTC CASSLTGNEQYF
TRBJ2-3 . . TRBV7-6 TGTGCCAGCAGCTTAGGTTCTATTTCGGCAGGAGAATACCGGGCAGATACGCAGTATTTT CASSLGSISAGEYRADTQYF
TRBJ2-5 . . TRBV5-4 TGTGCCAGCAGCTTCCTGGCGGAACAAGAGACCCAGTACTTC CASSFLAEQETQYF
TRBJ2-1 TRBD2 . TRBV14 TGTGCCAGCAGCCCCTGGAGGACTAGCGGGAGTCGGTACAATGAGCAGTTCTTC CASSPWRTSGSRYNEQFF
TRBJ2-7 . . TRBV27 TGTGCCAGCTCCCCGGGCAGGGGCTACGAGCAGTACTTC CASSPGRGYEQYF
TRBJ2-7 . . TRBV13 TGTGCCAGCGCCCCCGGACGGCCCTACGAGCAGTACTTC CASAPGRPYEQYF
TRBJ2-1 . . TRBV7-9 TGTGCCAGCAGCCCACCATCCACTACCCCCCCGCAGTTCTTC CASSPPSTTPPQFF
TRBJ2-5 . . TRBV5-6 TGTGCCAGCAGCTCTACTTGGACACTCCAAGAGACCCAGTACTTC CASSSTWTLQETQYF
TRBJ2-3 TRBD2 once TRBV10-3 TGTGCCTCGACCGGCGGGAGCAGCACAGATACGCAGTATTTT CASTGGSSTDTQYF
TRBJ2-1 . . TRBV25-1 TGTGCCAGCAGTGAAAAAAACCGGTTGCATGAGCAGTTCTTC CASSEKNRLHEQFF
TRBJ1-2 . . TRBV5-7 TGTGCCAGCAGCCCGGGGGGCTATGGCTACACCTTC CASSPGGYGYTF
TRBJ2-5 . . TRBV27 TGTGCCAGCAGTCTCCGGGACAAGCAAGAGACCCAGTACTTC CASSLRDKQETQYF
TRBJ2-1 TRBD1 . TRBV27 TGTGCCAGCAGCCGCGCCGCAGGGGGCGATGAGCAGTTCTTC CASSRAAGGDEQFF
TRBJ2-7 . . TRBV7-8 TGTGCCAGCAGCCTCTCGGACGGGTACGAGCAGTACTTC CASSLSDGYEQYF
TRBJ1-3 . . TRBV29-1 TGCAGCGCTCCCCCCTTTGGAAACACCATATATTTT CSAPPFGNTIYF
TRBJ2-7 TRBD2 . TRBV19 TGTGCCAGTAGTACCCAACTAGCGGAGTACTACGAGCAGTACTTC CASSTQLAEYYEQYF
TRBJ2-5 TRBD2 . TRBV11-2 TGTGCCAGCAGCTTAGGGAGGACTAGACAAGAGACCCAGTACTTC CASSLGRTRQETQYF
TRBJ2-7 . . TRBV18 TGTGCCAGCTCCTCGGACTCCTACGAGCAGTACTTC CASSSDSYEQYF
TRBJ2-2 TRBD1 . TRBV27 TGTGCCAGCAGTATCTCAGGGGGCGGCGGGGAGCTGTTTTTT CASSISGGGGELFF
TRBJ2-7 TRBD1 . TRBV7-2 TGTGCCAGCAGCCCGACAGGGGTACCAAAATACTACGAGCAGTACTTC CASSPTGVPKYYEQYF
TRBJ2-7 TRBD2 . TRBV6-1 TGTGCCAGCCTTCACCCCCCTAGCGGGAGCTACGAGCAGTACTTC CASLHPPSGSYEQYF
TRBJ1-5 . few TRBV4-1 TGCGCCAGCAGCGATTCCGGGCTCATTCAGCCCCAGCATTTT CASSDSGLIQPQHF
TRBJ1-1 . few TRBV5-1 TGCGCCAGCAGCTTGTGGGCGAACACTGAAGCTTTCTTT CASSLWANTEAFF
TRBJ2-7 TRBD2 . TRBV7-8 TGTGCCAGCAGCATAGGACTAGCGGGAGTGTCCTACGAGCAGTACTTC CASSIGLAGVSYEQYF
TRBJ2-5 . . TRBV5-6 TGTGCCAGCAGCTTGGCCTTCGGGACGGATGAGCAGTACTTC CASSLAFGTDEQYF
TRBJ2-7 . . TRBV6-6 TGTGCCAGCAGTTACTCGTGGGAGACGCGAGAGCAGTACTTC CASSYSWETREQYF
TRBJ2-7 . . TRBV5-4 TGTGCCAGCAGCTTTTTCAGGGGACCCTACGAGCAGTACTTC CASSFFRGPYEQYF
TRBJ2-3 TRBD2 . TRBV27 TGTGCCAGCAGTCCGACTAGCGCGGGGCCCACAGATACGCAGTATTTT CASSPTSAGPTDTQYF
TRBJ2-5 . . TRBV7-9 TGTGCCAGCAGCCCCAGTGGGGGGGGCGGGTTCCAAGAGACCCAGTACTTC CASSPSGGGGFQETQYF
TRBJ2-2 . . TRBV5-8 TGTGCCAGCAGCCCTACAGGGTTTCTTTCCGGGGAGCTGTTTTTT CASSPTGFLSGELFF
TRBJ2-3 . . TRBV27 TGTGCCAGCAGTCTAGGTGGGGTTTTTTGGCCAGATACGCAGTATTTT CASSLGGVFWPDTQYF
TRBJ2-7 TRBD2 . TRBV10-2 TGCGCCAGCAGTGGGACTAGCGGGATACGAGGGATTTCCTACGAGCAGTACTTC CASSGTSGIRGISYEQYF
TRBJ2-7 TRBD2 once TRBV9 TGTGCCAGCAGTCGGGAGGGAAGAGACGAGCAGTACTTC CASSREGRDEQYF
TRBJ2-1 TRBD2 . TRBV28 TGTGCCAGCAGTTTAGCGGGAGGGCCGGGTGAGCAGTTCTTC CASSLAGGPGEQFF
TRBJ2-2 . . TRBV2 TGTGCCAGCAGTGTCGAAGCGGAAAAATTTACTAGTTCCACCGGGGAGCTGTTTTTT CASSVEAEKFTSSTGELFF
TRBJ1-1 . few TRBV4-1 TGCGCCAGCAGCCAAGGGAACACTGAAGCTTTCTTT CASSQGNTEAFF
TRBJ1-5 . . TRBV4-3 TGCGCCAGCAGCCATACAGAGAGCAATCAGCCCCAGCATTTT CASSHTESNQPQHF
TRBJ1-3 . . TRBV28 TGTGCCAGCAGTTCCAAGGGCGGAGCCGGAAACACCATATATTTT CASSSKGGAGNTIYF
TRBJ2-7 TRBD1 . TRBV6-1 TGTGCCGCCCGCTACACAGGGGGCAAGGACGAGCAGTACTTC CAARYTGGKDEQYF
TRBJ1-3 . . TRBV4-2 TGTGCCAGCAGCCAAGGGAACCGGGACCTCTCTGGAAACACCATATATTTT CASSQGNRDLSGNTIYF